A few counts support the clone carrying this T cell receptor (beta chain). As yet, its antigen is unknown. V lost 3 bases to trimming and J lost 6 bases; unmatched junction nucleotides: 6. This CDR3 has 15 amino acids. This sample stems from a study of naive and memory T cell subsets. The study, taken as a whole, reports: Over 85% of naive TCR sequences appeared only once after error correction, unlike memory subsets. Gini index rose across naive, CM, EM and EMRA in CD4 and CD8. Possibly reflecting memory cells re-expressing CD45RA, a few larger clonotypes occurred in naive repertoires, especially CD8.

After CD4 positive bead selection, the CD4-negative fraction gave CD8 T cells. Two oligonucleotides, mixed equimolar, formed the beta constant-region primer covering TRBC1 and TRBC2. Nested alpha and beta constant-region primers with the SP2 primer drove four PCR rounds on ligated cDNA. Ligation attached a single-stranded oligonucleotide with a 12-nucleotide UMI and the SP2 primer to the cDNA 3' end. TCRdb reanalysed the UMI-ligation and nested PCR reads using MiXCR and keeps one entry per CDR3 protein. This sample has roughly 150,000 distinct CDR3 sequences, with over 20% found just once. The chain recombines TRBV12-3 or TRBV12-4 with TRBJ2-1; 9 nucleotides agree with TRBD2. Sequencing input: naive CD4+ T cells from blood. This TCR came from a human donor in good health. The CDR3 DNA reads TGTGCCAGCAGTTTGAGACTAGCGGCCATCAATGAGCAGTTCTTC. Its protein is CASSLRLAAINEQFF.